The T cell receptor beta chain described here comes from a study of blood T cell repertoires in COVID-19. Study information: From T cells, B-cell-depleted T cells, or PBMCs came the material, which was cDNA or gDNA.

The V gene end was trimmed by 5 bases and the J gene end by 7 bases; junction bases not matched to a gene: 11. Germline assignment: CDR1 PRHDT and CDR2 FYEKMQ (reference sequence). This CDR3 comprises 16 residues. Measured with immunoSEQ multiplex PCR; TCRdb has only the in-frame clones, and not every one. The sample includes some 150,000 clones, 80% to 90% of them seen just once. Source material: peripheral blood. The source is a woman between 40 and 50 years old with acute or convalescent COVID-19. This rearrangement joins TRBV13 to TRBJ1-4; TRBD1 aligns across 9 bases. As DNA, the CDR3 is TGTGCCAGCAGCCCCCTGGGACAGGGAGGGCTTGAAAAACTGTTTTTT. The encoded protein is CASSPLGQGGLEKLFF.